This T cell receptor beta chain is drawn from a study of early T cells in non-severe SARS-CoV-2 infection. Study as a whole: The authors sequenced bulk RNA from unsorted whole blood, leaving chains unpaired. The study, taken as a whole, reports: Comparison of clonotypes with VDJdb favored anti-spike CD8 responses while missing private and CD4 specificities.

Unique molecular identifiers were attached to individual cDNA molecules. TCRdb passed the 5' RACE reads through MiXCR, listing each CDR3 protein once. This table has under 30,000 distinct CDR3 sequences, roughly 4.5% appearing once. The V end was cut by 2 bases, the J end by 7 bases, with 14 bases between. This CDR3 spans 14 amino acids. Germline lookup yields CDR1 SNHLY and CDR2 FYNNEI. Worth noting for this clonotype: No antigen is known for it.

Sequenced input: whole blood. The chain combines TRBV2 with TRBJ1-1; D call uncertain. The TCR originated in an adult who was a healthcare worker with PCR-confirmed SARS-CoV-2 infection or an uninfected control (not recorded which). The CDR3 bases are TGTGCCAGCAGTGAAAGGTTCACGGCAGATGAAGCTTTCTTT. Translation: CASSERFTADEAFF. Drawing the rest from reference TRBV2 and TRBJ1-1, the complete variable domain is EPEVTQTPSHQVTQMGQEVILRCVPISNHLYFYWYRQILGQKVEFLVSFYNNEISEKSEIFDDQFSVERPDGSNFTLKIRSTKLEDSAMYFCASSERFTADEAFFGQGTRLTVV.